These 18 T cell receptor beta chains were sequenced from one sample in a study of cytomegalovirus exposure and HLA in healthy donors. PCR involved 60 Vbeta and 13 Jbeta primers. Method: immunoSEQ multiplex PCR; TCRdb's copy keeps in-frame clones and lacks some. The sample shows 150,000 to 200,000 clones, roughly 87% of them seen only once. Sequencing was performed on PBMCs. These receptors were collected from a girl under three years old in good health and CMV-seronegative.

This clone has a handful of counts. This chain links TRBV27 with TRBJ1-6; TRBD1 agrees at 9 bases. CDR1 and CDR2 from the germline V gene are MNHEY and SMNVEV (reference sequence). The CDR3 length is 16 residues. The trim removed 2 bases at V and 13 bases at J, leaving 12 bases unmatched. The DNA of the CDR3 is TGTGCCAGCAGTTTACAAACCGGGACAGGGATCATGCCCCTCCACTTT. Its protein product is CASSLQTGTGIMPLHF.

The J gene is TRBJ2-1, the V gene TRBV29-1; 11 nucleotides align to TRBD1. The length of the CDR3 is 13 residues. Per germline, CDR1 SQVTM and CDR2 ANQGSEA. V dropped 3 bases and J dropped 7; count of bases not matched to a gene: 2. The chain's CDR3 is CSVEGQGVNEQFF. The CDR3 DNA reads as TGCAGCGTTGAGGGACAGGGGGTAAATGAGCAGTTCTTC.

The V gene is TRBV25-1, the J gene TRBJ1-3, with D tentatively TRBD1 (5 bases). Germline V gene data show CDR1 as MGHDK and CDR2 as SYGVNS. This CDR3 is 17 amino acids long. Trimming left V 8 bases short and J 1 base short, with 21 bases between. The CDR3 region has the DNA TGTGCCAGCGATTACCCTAGGGGTGTAATATCTGGAAACACCATATATTTT. Residues: CASDYPRGVISGNTIYF.

This clone was seen only a few times. CDR3 residues: CASSQVSNYGYTF. CDR3 sequence (DNA): TGCGCCAGCAGCCAAGTCAGTAACTATGGCTACACCTTC. This chain joins TRBV4-1 and TRBJ1-2, with no clear D. CDR1 and CDR2 (germline): MGHRA, YSYEKL. V shed 1 base and J shed 1 base, with 4 bases lying between them. The CDR3 totals 13 residues.

The J gene is TRBJ2-1, the V gene TRBV5-4; the D is unclear. The CDR3 length is 15 residues. V lost 0 bases to trimming and J lost 0 bases, with 7 bases between them. The V gene's germline CDR1 is SGHNT and CDR2 YYREEE (reference sequence). Here the CDR3 DNA reads TGTGCCAGCAGCTTGGCCCTGAGCTCCTACAATGAGCAGTTCTTC. Residues: CASSLALSSYNEQFF.

This clone was found a few times. DNA of the CDR3: TGTGCCAGCAGCCCCCGGACAGGGGAGGACATTCAGTACTTC. Translation gives CASSPRTGEDIQYF. The rearrangement uses TRBV11-3 and TRBJ2-4; TRBD1 matches 9 bases. The ends lost 5 bases at V and 8 bases at J; junction bases unmatched: 7. This CDR3 has 14 residues. In germline, CDR1 is SGHNT, CDR2 YENEEA.

The rearrangement joins TRBV7-2 to TRBJ2-1; D may be TRBD1 (6 bases). Germline CDR1 and CDR2: SGHTA and FQGNSA. The CDR3 is made up of 15 amino acids. Deletions cut 2 bases from V and 2 bases from J, with 10 bases between. Written as DNA, the CDR3 is TGTGCCAGCAGCTTATCAGGGGTCCCCTACAATGAGCAGTTCTTC. Residues: CASSLSGVPYNEQFF.

This clone appeared a single time. This chain uses TRBV18 with TRBJ1-3; D might be TRBD1 (6 bases). The CDR3 extends over 16 amino acids. Trimming shortened V by 1 base and J by 0 bases, and 10 bases separated the two germline ends. The germline gives CDR1 KGHSH, CDR2 LQKENI. Here the CDR3 DNA reads TGTGCCAGCTCACCACAGACAGGAGACTCTGGAAACACCATATATTTT. This encodes CASSPQTGDSGNTIYF.

The V gene is TRBV6-5, the J gene TRBJ2-7; tentatively, D is TRBD2 (5 bases). The V and J ends lost 8 bases and 1 base respectively, with 15 bases between them. Germline CDR1 MNHEY, CDR2 SVGAGI. The CDR3 length is 14 residues. As DNA, the CDR3 is TGTGCCAGCTCTCGTGGCGGGTTGTCCTACGAGCAGTACTTC. The encoded protein is CASSRGGLSYEQYF.

The rearrangement joins TRBV5-1 to TRBJ1-1; D is perhaps TRBD1 (5 bases). CDR1 is SGHRS and CDR2 is YFSETQ in the germline V gene. V lost 5 bases, J lost 2 bases, and 10 bases lay in between. The CDR3 spans 13 residues. The CDR3 sequence: CASSTGHNTEAFF. In DNA, the CDR3 is TGCGCCAGCAGTACCGGACACAACACTGAAGCTTTCTTT.

The chain combines TRBV5-1 with TRBJ1-5; 9 bases match TRBD1. The CDR3 spans 15 residues. Trimming took 1 base from V and 5 from J; bases not matched to a gene: 4. Germline V CDR1 and CDR2: SGHRS, YFSETQ. The CDR3 DNA reads TGCGCCAGCAGCTTGTCGGGACAGGGACATCAGCCCCAGCATTTT. It specifies CASSLSGQGHQPQHF.

The V call is TRBV4-2, the J call TRBJ2-5; 10 bases match TRBD2. Unmatched junction bases numbered 4, after V lost 4 bases and J lost 2 bases. From germline, CDR1 is LGHNA and CDR2 YNFKEQ. The CDR3 is 15 amino acids. CDR3 DNA: TGTGCCAGCAGCCTTAGCGGGAGGAATCAAGAGACCCAGTACTTC. It codes for CASSLSGRNQETQYF.

This chain joins TRBV19 and TRBJ2-1; TRBD1 matches 8 bases. This CDR3 region has 15 residues. Germline trimming cut 2 bases from V and 8 bases from J; bases unmatched to any gene: 8. Germline values: CDR1 LNHDA, CDR2 SQIVND (reference sequence). The CDR3: CASSIPGQGFDEQFF. The CDR3 coding sequence is TGTGCCAGTAGTATACCAGGACAGGGATTCGATGAGCAGTTCTTC.

The chain has TRBV6-6 and TRBJ1-1, with TRBD1 as a possible D gene (6 bases). Trimming left V 5 bases short and J 4 bases short, with 17 bases between. CDR1 is MNHNY and CDR2 is SVGAGI in the germline V gene (reference sequence). This CDR3 has 15 residues. The CDR3 loop reads CASSDPLGGVTEAFF. For the CDR3, the DNA is TGTGCCAGCAGTGACCCTCTAGGGGGGGTCACTGAAGCTTTCTTT.

The rearrangement links TRBV10-3 to TRBJ2-5, with 8 nucleotides matching TRBD1. CDR1 and CDR2 (germline): ENHRY, SYGVKD. Trimming cost V 10 bases and J 4 bases; bases outside gene matches: 14. The CDR3 runs to 15 residues. The chain's CDR3 is CATTDRQGSRETQYF. Written as DNA, the CDR3 is TGTGCCACAACAGACCGACAGGGGTCGAGAGAGACCCAGTACTTC.

The chain employs TRBV30 and TRBJ2-5; weak D call: TRBD1 (7 bases). The DNA end is a closer match to TRBJ2-7, so the J assignment may be wrong. CDR3 length equals 17 residues. Germline CDR1 reads GTSNPN; CDR2 reads SVGIG (reference sequence). This chain's CDR3 is CAWSRIFLRQGLYEQYF. CDR3 sequence (DNA): TGTGCCTGGAGTAGGATTTTCCTGAGACAGGGACTCTACGAGCAGTACTTC.

This chain joins TRBV14 and TRBJ1-4, with 7 positions matching TRBD1. The CDR3 loop spans 14 amino acids. Losses at the gene ends were 5 bases for V and 9 bases for J; bases not matched to a gene: 9. Germline-derived CDR1 and CDR2 are SGHDN and FVKESK. CDR3 sequence: CASSDLTGEKKLFF. The DNA for the CDR3 is TGTGCCAGCAGCGATCTAACAGGGGAGAAAAAACTGTTTTTT. Variable domain in full (rest from reference TRBV14 and TRBJ1-4): EAGVTQFPSHSVIEKGQTVTLRCDPISGHDNLYWYRRVMGKEIKFLLHFVKESKQDESGMPNNRFLAERTGGTYSTLKVQPAELEDSGVYFCASSDLTGEKKLFFGSGTQLSVL.

The chain has TRBV2 and TRBJ2-7; D possibly corresponds to TRBD2 (5 bases). V was trimmed by 2 bases and J by 7 bases, leaving 12 bases between them. Germline CDR1 reads SNHLY; CDR2 reads FYNNEI. This CDR3 has 13 residues. CDR3 residues: CASSEQAGNEQYF. Here the CDR3 DNA reads TGTGCCAGCAGTGAACAGGCCGGGAATGAGCAGTACTTC.